Shown below are 9 T cell receptor beta chains from a single sample sequenced in a study of beta chain features in type 1 diabetes. General study findings and limits: Researchers report that Type 1 diabetes patients had moderately but significantly shorter TCRB CDR3s across all four CD4+ subsets.

The whole isolated RNA underwent reverse transcription, so sequencing captured expressed TCRB transcripts. Measured with immunoSEQ multiplex PCR; TCRdb has only the in-frame clones, and not every one. This table holds roughly 280,000 clones, around 22% found once. The antigens for these receptors are not known. Sequencing was done on a sample of naive CD4+ T cells from blood. Source of these receptors: a woman aged 30 to 39 with type 1 diabetes.

In its sample, this clone was seen a few times. The chain recombines TRBV6-5 with TRBJ2-5, with a tentative D call TRBD2 (6 bases). The CDR3 sequence is 16 residues long. The germline V and J ends were trimmed by 2 bases and 5 bases, with 18 bases remaining between them. Germline CDR1 MNHEY, CDR2 SVGAGI. Here the CDR3 DNA reads TGTGCCAGCAGTTACGGGGCCGTCACAGGAGGGGAGACCCAGTACTTC. Translation: CASSYGAVTGGETQYF.

This chain joins TRBV29-1 and TRBJ1-2; D might be TRBD1 (5 bases). CDR3 length: 12 amino acids. V was clipped by 3 bases and J by 6 bases, with 11 bases between them. The germline CDR1 and CDR2 sequences are SQVTM and ANQGSEA. The CDR3 DNA reads as TGCAGCGTTGAGGGCAGGGCGGATGGCTACACCTTC. Its protein product is CSVEGRADGYTF. The complete variable domain, with remaining parts taken from reference TRBV29-1 and TRBJ1-2, reads SAVISQKPSRDICQRGTSLTIQCQVDSQVTMMFWYRQQPGQSLTLIATANQGSEATYESGFVIDKFPISRPNLTFSTLTVSNMSPEDSSIYLCSVEGRADGYTFGSGTRLTVV.

The sample holds a few counts of this clone. V usage is TRBV6-5 and J usage is TRBJ2-3; D unclear. This CDR3 spans 13 amino acids. Germline V gene sequence: CDR1 MNHEY, CDR2 SVGAGI. The V end lost 6 bases, the J end lost 10 bases, and 17 bases lay between the germline ends. CDR3 sequence: CASSQLLDAAQYF. Here the CDR3 DNA reads TGTGCCAGCAGCCAGTTACTGGATGCGGCGCAGTATTTT.

The V and J genes are TRBV7-2 and TRBJ2-1; D is perhaps TRBD2 (6 bases). This CDR3 comprises 13 residues. Between the trimmed V and J ends, which lost 5 bases and 10 bases, there was a span of 15 bases. Germline V CDR1 and CDR2: SGHTA, FQGNSA. CDR3 DNA: TGTGCCAGCAGCCCTCCGGGAGTTTGGGAGCAGTTCTTC. Translating gives CASSPPGVWEQFF. The full variable domain, its missing parts supplied by reference TRBV7-2 and TRBJ2-1, is GAGVSQSPSNKVTEKGKDVELRCDPISGHTALYWYRQSLGQGLEFLIYFQGNSAPDKSGLPSDRFSAERTGGSVSTLTIQRTQQEDSAVYLCASSPPGVWEQFFGPGTRLTVL.

The V gene is TRBV9, the J gene TRBJ2-3; 13 bases align to TRBD2. CDR1 and CDR2 from the germline V gene are SGDLS and YYNGEE. The length of the CDR3 is 16 residues. The J segment lost 6 bases and the V segment lost 0 bases, leaving 4 bases of the junction unmatched. In nucleotides, the CDR3 is TGTGCCAGCAGCGTAGGACTAGCGGGAGGTCATGATACGCAGTATTTT. Translated, it gives CASSVGLAGGHDTQYF.

This clone came up a few times. The V call is TRBV11-2, the J call TRBJ2-2; TRBD1 is a possible D gene (6 bases). The CDR3 length is 18 residues. CDR1 is SGHAT, CDR2 FQNNGV, per germline. Deletions cut 6 bases from V and 0 bases from J, with 20 bases between. CDR3 region: CASRDANPGTPNTGELFF. The DNA of the CDR3 is TGTGCCAGCAGGGATGCCAACCCGGGGACACCGAACACCGGGGAGCTGTTTTTT.

CDR3 DNA sequence: TGCGCCAGCAGCCGGGGGACTCACTCCTACGAGCAGTACTTC. Amino acid sequence: CASSRGTHSYEQYF. The chain joins TRBV4-1 to TRBJ2-7, with a possible D match to TRBD2 (6 bases). CDR1 is MGHRA, CDR2 YSYEKL, per germline. V lost 4 bases to trimming and J lost 0 bases, with 10 bases between them. The CDR3 is 14 residues long.

V is TRBV19 and J is TRBJ1-1; D remains unclear. Germline V gene lookup returns CDR1 LNHDA and CDR2 SQIVND (reference sequence). CDR3 size: 12 residues. V was trimmed by 6 bases and J by 7 bases, leaving 12 bases between them. Written as DNA, the CDR3 is TGTGCCAGTAGACTACCAGCGGGTGAAGCTTTCTTT. It yields the protein CASRLPAGEAFF.

This chain joins TRBV7-8 and TRBJ1-5, with 7 bases matching TRBD1. Per germline, CDR1 SGHVS and CDR2 FQNEAQ. The trim removed 3 bases at V and 5 bases at J, leaving 1 base unmatched. The CDR3 contains 13 residues. In DNA form, the CDR3 reads TGTGCCAGCAGCTTTACAGGGGATCAGCCCCAGCATTTT. Translating it yields CASSFTGDQPQHF. Full variable domain (remainder filled in from reference TRBV7-8 and TRBJ1-5): GAGVSQSPRYKVAKRGQDVALRCDPISGHVSLFWYQQALGQGPEFLTYFQNEAQLDKSGLPSDRFFAERPEGSVSTLKIQRTQQEDSAVYLCASSFTGDQPQHFGDGTRLSIL.